Presented here are 13 T cell receptor beta chains from one specimen sequenced in a study of regulatory T cells in long-lasting Graves disease. Assembly of TCR beta libraries relied on iRepertoire HTBI primers together with Arm-PCR of CDR3 regions. One entry per CDR3 protein, called by TCRdb with MiXCR from the multiplex PCR reads. Of under 800,000 distinct CDR3 sequences detected, roughly 15% appear once; the ten largest clones hold 18%. Time point: newly diagnosed GD, antithyroid drugs for less than 3 months. The authors made the TCR library using RNA they extracted from PBMCs. These data are also associated with another study on T cells in Graves' hyperthyroidism and ophthalmopathy.

Sequencing used peripheral blood mononuclear cells (PBMCs), obtained at new diagnosis, from a patient treated with antithyroid drugs. The source is a woman younger than 45 with Graves disease.

This clonotype was seen only a few times. The J gene is TRBJ2-3, the V gene TRBV7-9; the D gene could be TRBD1 or TRBD2 (5 bases each). V lost 1 base, J lost 0 bases, and 26 bases lay in between. Germline V gives CDR1 SEHNR, CDR2 FQNEAQ (reference sequence). This CDR3 has 21 residues. CDR3 loop: CASSLDPGRRNLGLSTDTQYF. The CDR3 bases are TGTGCCAGCAGCTTAGATCCGGGACGACGAAATCTAGGGCTTAGCACAGATACGCAGTATTTT.

This chain uses TRBV19 with TRBJ2-1; 10 positions agree with TRBD2. Unmatched junction bases numbered 5, after V lost 3 bases and J lost 6 bases. The CDR3 spans 15 residues. Germline CDR1 reads LNHDA; CDR2 reads SQIVND (reference sequence). For the CDR3, the DNA is TGTGCCAGTAGTATTGGGACTAGCGTCTTCAATGAGCAGTTCTTC. Its protein is CASSIGTSVFNEQFF.

This clonotype appeared a few times. The CDR3 DNA is TGTGCCAGCAGTGAATTCCCGGCCAGGGGACTTGGCTACACCTTC. It is translated as CASSEFPARGLGYTF. The chain recombines TRBV6-1 with TRBJ1-2, with D perhaps matching TRBD1 (6 bases). The length of the CDR3 is 15 residues. V was clipped by 2 bases and J by 7 bases, with 17 bases between them. Germline V CDR1 and CDR2: MNHNS, SASEGT.

This clonotype was recorded at least ten times. The chain employs TRBV5-1 and TRBJ2-1; 9 bases line up with TRBD1. The CDR3 spans 15 residues. Germline CDR1 and CDR2: SGHRS and YFSETQ. Trimming cost V 3 bases and J 8 bases; bases outside gene matches: 9. CDR3: CASSWGQGVVDEQFF. The CDR3 DNA is TGCGCCAGCAGCTGGGGACAGGGTGTAGTCGATGAGCAGTTCTTC.

This clonotype appeared a few times. In DNA form, the CDR3 reads TGTGCCACCAGTTTCGGGCCCCCTTATGAGCAGTTCTTC. Encoded protein: CATSFGPPYEQFF. The chain recombines TRBV24-1 with TRBJ2-1; D unresolved. The CDR3 sequence is 13 residues long. Germline CDR1 reads KGHDR; CDR2 reads SFDVKD. V lost 6 bases to trimming and J lost 8 bases, with 13 bases between them.

This clonotype occurred many times. The J gene is TRBJ1-5, the V gene TRBV2, with D unclear. Germline values: CDR1 SNHLY, CDR2 FYNNEI. The CDR3 has 15 amino acids. Trimming stripped 8 bases from V and 3 bases from J, with 17 bases between. This CDR3 reads CASREEQLANQPQHF. The CDR3 DNA follows: TGTGCCAGCCGGGAGGAACAGTTAGCCAATCAGCCCCAGCATTTT. The variable domain in full, with the rest retrieved from reference TRBV2 and TRBJ1-5, is EPEVTQTPSHQVTQMGQEVILRCVPISNHLYFYWYRQILGQKVEFLVSFYNNEISEKSEIFDDQFSVERPDGSNFTLKIRSTKLEDSAMYFCASREEQLANQPQHFGDGTRLSIL.

This clonotype was observed many times. The CDR3 nucleotides read TGTGCCAGTAGTCTCCCTCCGGGACTAGCGGGAGCCCATGAGCAGTTCTTC. Translation: CASSLPPGLAGAHEQFF. The genes are TRBV19 and TRBJ2-1, with 14 bases that match TRBD2. CDR3 length: 17 amino acids. V shed 5 bases, J shed 8 bases, and the junction held 11 bases outside the gene matches. Germline V gene data show CDR1 as LNHDA and CDR2 as SQIVND (reference sequence).

The gene calls are TRBV18 and TRBJ1-2; no definite D call. From germline, CDR1 is KGHSH and CDR2 LQKENI. The CDR3 extends over 16 amino acids. Trimming shortened V by 3 bases and J by 8 bases, and 22 bases separated the two germline ends. CDR3 bases: TGTGCCAGCTCACCGGATCTAGGCAGGACCCTCGAAGGCTACACCTTC. It specifies CASSPDLGRTLEGYTF.

The chain combines TRBV20-1 with TRBJ1-5; 7 bases map to TRBD1. The ends lost 1 base at V and 5 bases at J; junction bases unmatched: 17. The CDR3 is 18 amino acids. The V gene's germline CDR1 is DFQATT and CDR2 SNEGSKA (reference sequence). The CDR3 reads CSARATLEHRGRDQPQHF. The CDR3 bases are TGCAGTGCTAGAGCTACTTTAGAACACAGGGGAAGGGATCAGCCCCAGCATTTT.

In its sample, this clonotype was seen many times. The genes are TRBV11-2 and TRBJ2-7; no reliable D call. Trimming stripped 4 bases from V and 2 bases from J, with 12 bases between. Germline V gene sequence: CDR1 SGHAT, CDR2 FQNNGV. There are 14 residues in the CDR3. The CDR3 DNA sequence: TGTGCCAGCAGCTACGGAGCAGAGGCCTACGAGCAGTACTTC. Its protein is CASSYGAEAYEQYF.

The table lists this clonotype with many counts. The chain recombines TRBV20-1 with TRBJ2-1, with 15 nucleotides matching TRBD2. The germline V gene encodes CDR1 DFQATT and CDR2 SNEGSKA (reference sequence). The ends lost 3 bases at V and 4 bases at J; junction bases unmatched: 10. This CDR3 has 18 residues. The DNA for the CDR3 is TGCAGTGCTAGGGGGGGACTAGCGGGAGGATCGGCGTACAATGAGCAGTTCTTC. Translating it yields CSARGGLAGGSAYNEQFF.

The chain has TRBV30 and TRBJ1-1; D is unresolved. Deletions cut 8 bases from V and 4 bases from J, with 14 bases between. The CDR3 is 12 amino acids. Germline V gives CDR1 GTSNPN, CDR2 SVGIG (reference sequence). The CDR3 DNA reads as TGTGCCAGGAATATCGGCGGCACTGAAGCTTTCTTT. As protein: CARNIGGTEAFF.

As to this clonotype: A much bigger clone sits one base away, suggesting this may be a read error. The genes are TRBV2 and TRBJ1-1, with D perhaps TRBD1 (5 bases). Germline V gene lookup returns CDR1 SNHLY and CDR2 FYNNEI. The CDR3 length is 13 residues. CDR3 sequence reads: CGSRAHGNTEAFF. The CDR3 DNA reads as TGTGGCAGCAGGGCCCACGGGAACACTGAAGCTTTCTTT.